This T cell receptor (beta chain) is from a study of shared clonotypes between healthy human individuals. Study-wide results and caveats: Naive subsets generally exceeded memory subsets in estimated richness.

This CDR3 spans 14 amino acids. Trimming stripped 7 bases from V and 0 bases from J, with 10 bases between. Germline assignment: CDR1 SNHLY and CDR2 FYNNEI. The study drew its donors from healthy HIV-negative adults without recent acute infections or vaccinations. A split of CD4+ cells into CD45RA+ naive and CD45RA-negative memory subsets was performed. The table came from immunoSEQ multiplex PCR; TCRdb's copy has only in-frame clones and leaves some out. The sample consists of around 1.4 million clones, 98% of them appearing once. In the case of this clone: The antigen remains undetermined.

This receptor was obtained from a man aged 25-45 years in good health. Specimen: naive CD4+ T cells sorted from blood. The subset: CD45RA+ positively selected. The V call is TRBV2, the J call TRBJ2-1; D unclear. CDR3 bases: TGTGCCAGCATGGGGAAGCTCTCCTACAATGAGCAGTTCTTC. As protein: CASMGKLSYNEQFF.